Detailed here is one TCR beta chain. This specimen comes from a study of blood T cell repertoires in COVID-19. Study-level background: From T cells, B-cell-depleted T cells, or PBMCs came the material, which was cDNA or gDNA.

Original analysis: The assay estimated nucleated cells by amplifying reference gene primers. Method: immunoSEQ multiplex PCR; TCRdb's copy keeps in-frame clones and lacks some. V and J calls and clone size are given by that table; D and trimming were obtained from the DNA. The sample includes 300,000 to 400,000 clones, around 86% of them seen just once. The CDR3 contains 16 residues. The ends lost 3 bases at V and 3 bases at J; junction bases unmatched: 9. Germline CDR1 reads MNHEY; CDR2 reads SVGEGT. Self-reported history from a screening survey and questionnaire set each donor's cohort. The origin of this receptor is a woman in her thirties or forties with acute COVID-19. Sequences were obtained from PBMCs or T cells enriched from blood (not recorded which). This sequence joins TRBV6-2 or TRBV6-3 and TRBJ2-7; 9 bases are a match to TRBD2. The CDR3 is CASSYLSGRPYYEQYF. DNA of the CDR3: TGTGCCAGCAGTTATCTCAGCGGGAGGCCCTACTACGAGCAGTACTTC.